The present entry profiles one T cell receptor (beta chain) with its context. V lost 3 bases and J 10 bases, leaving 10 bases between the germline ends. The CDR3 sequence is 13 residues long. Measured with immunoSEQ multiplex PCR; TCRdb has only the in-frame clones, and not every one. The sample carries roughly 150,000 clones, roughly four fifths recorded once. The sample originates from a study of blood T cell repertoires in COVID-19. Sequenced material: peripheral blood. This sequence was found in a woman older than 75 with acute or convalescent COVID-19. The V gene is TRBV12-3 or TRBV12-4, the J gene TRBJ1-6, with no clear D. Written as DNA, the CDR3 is TGTGCCAGCAGTTTGACAAGCGGGTCACCCCTCCACTTT. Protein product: CASSLTSGSPLHF.